Presented here are 4 T cell receptor beta chains from one specimen sequenced in a study of blood T cell repertoires in COVID-19. Repertoires were generated with immunoSEQ multiplex PCR, while TCRdb's copy carries only in-frame clones and drops some. The data hold about 140,000 clones, with over 60% observed a single time. Material: peripheral blood. The receptors originated from a woman aged 80 or older with active or convalescent COVID-19.

The chain couples TRBV19 to TRBJ1-5; D may be TRBD1 (6 bases). CDR3 length: 16 amino acids. Between the trimmed V and J ends, which lost 1 base and 6 bases, there was a span of 16 bases. Germline lookup yields CDR1 LNHDA and CDR2 SQIVND (reference sequence). CDR3 amino acids: CASSIGGGRVGQPQHF. CDR3 coding DNA: TGTGCCAGTAGTATAGGGGGGGGCAGGGTCGGTCAGCCCCAGCATTTT.

The gene calls are TRBV7-8 and TRBJ2-1, with a possible D match to TRBD2 (6 bases). The CDR3 runs 15 residues. Germline lookup yields CDR1 SGHVS and CDR2 FQNEAQ. Trimming pared 7 bases from V and 5 bases from J, leaving 18 bases between. CDR3: CASTRVRGMDNEQFF. Written as DNA, the CDR3 is TGTGCCAGCACCCGGGTACGGGGGATGGACAATGAGCAGTTCTTC.

There are a few counts of this clone. The chain employs TRBV3-1 (or the pseudogene TRBV3-2) and TRBJ1-2, with D maybe TRBD1 (6 bases). The CDR3 spans 15 residues. V was trimmed by 2 bases and J by 1 base, leaving 11 bases between them. CDR1 and CDR2 (germline): LGHDT, YNNKEL (reference sequence). In DNA, the CDR3 is TGTGCCAGCAGCCAAAGGGGGATAATTAACTATGGCTACACCTTC. Translated: CASSQRGIINYGYTF.

This clone was seen only once. This chain joins TRBV5-1 and TRBJ2-5, with D possibly being TRBD2 (7 bases). The CDR3 totals 14 residues. Germline CDR1 reads SGHRS; CDR2 reads YFSETQ. V was clipped by 7 bases and J by 4 bases, with 17 bases between them. CDR3 bases: TGCGCCAGCGCTTCGGGGGGCCCGGGAGAGACCCAGTACTTC. Translating gives CASASGGPGETQYF.